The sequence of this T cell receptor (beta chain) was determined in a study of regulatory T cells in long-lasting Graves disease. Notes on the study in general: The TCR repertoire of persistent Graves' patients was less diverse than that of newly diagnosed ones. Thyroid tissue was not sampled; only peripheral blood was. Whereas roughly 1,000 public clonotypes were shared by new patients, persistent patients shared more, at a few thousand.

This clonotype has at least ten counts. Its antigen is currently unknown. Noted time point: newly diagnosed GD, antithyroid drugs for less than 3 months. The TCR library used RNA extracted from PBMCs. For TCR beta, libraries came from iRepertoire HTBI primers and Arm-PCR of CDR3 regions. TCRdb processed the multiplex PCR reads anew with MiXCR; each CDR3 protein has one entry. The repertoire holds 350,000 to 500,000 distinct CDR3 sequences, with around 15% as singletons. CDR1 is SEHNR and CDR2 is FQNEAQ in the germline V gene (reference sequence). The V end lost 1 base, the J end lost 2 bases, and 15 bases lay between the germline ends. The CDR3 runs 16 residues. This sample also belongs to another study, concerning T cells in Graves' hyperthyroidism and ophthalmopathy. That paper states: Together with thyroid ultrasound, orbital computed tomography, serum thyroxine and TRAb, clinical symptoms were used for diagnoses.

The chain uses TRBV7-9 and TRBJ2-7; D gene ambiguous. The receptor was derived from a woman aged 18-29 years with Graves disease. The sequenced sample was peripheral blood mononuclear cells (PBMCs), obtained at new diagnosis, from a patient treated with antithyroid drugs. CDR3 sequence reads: CASSLVGAGLAYEQYF. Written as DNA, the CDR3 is TGTGCCAGCAGCTTAGTAGGAGCAGGCCTAGCCTACGAGCAGTACTTC.